The entry below describes one TCR beta chain. Its antigen is still unknown. This specimen belongs to a study of PD-1 blockade in classical Hodgkin lymphoma. General study points: Repertoire differences have undefined causes, possibly disease activity or prior therapy. Reports indicated that newly diagnosed patients had lower baseline TCR diversity than healthy donors did.

Germline trimming cut 8 bases from V and 2 bases from J; bases unmatched to any gene: 2. The CDR3 is 13 residues long. Per germline, CDR1 MNHEY and CDR2 SMNVEV (reference sequence). Time point here: newly diagnosed, previously untreated cHL patient sample. Purification of CD4+ T cells from thawed PBMCs was achieved by magnetic negative selection. The authors used newly diagnosed, untreated classical Hodgkin lymphoma PBMCs as comparison. Sequencing was performed with immunoSEQ multiplex PCR; in TCRdb, only in-frame clones are kept and a portion is missing. The sample contains around 30,000 clones, about 89% of which appear only once.

The specimen sequenced was CD4+ T cells from blood. The J gene is TRBJ1-2, the V gene TRBV27; 10 bases are a match to TRBD1. The origin of this receptor is a human donor with classical Hodgkin lymphoma. This CDR3 reads CASSDRGNYGYTF. The DNA of the CDR3 is TGTGCCAGCTCGGACAGGGGGAACTATGGCTACACCTTC.